This TCR beta chain was recovered during a study of blood T cell repertoires in COVID-19. Study background: Samples representing acute and convalescent COVID-19 were sourced from the United States, Italy and Spain.

Germline values: CDR1 SGHRS, CDR2 YFSETQ. V lost 4 bases, J lost 4 bases, and 20 bases lay in between. The CDR3 is 16 residues long. How the authors handled the data: Reference gene primer amplification gave estimated nucleated cell counts. Generated by immunoSEQ multiplex PCR, the TCRdb table keeps only in-frame clones and is missing some. The V and J calls and clone size come from that table; D and trimming were worked out from the DNA. This sample has around 320,000 clones; 70% to 90% occur once, and the top ten carry 6.9%. Sequenced sample: peripheral blood. This clonotype originated in a woman aged 25 to 45 who had recovered from COVID-19. The chain uses TRBV5-1 and TRBJ1-1; tentatively, D is TRBD1 (6 bases). DNA for the CDR3: TGCGCCAGCAGCCGACAAGGGGGTCAAGGCGGCACTGAAGCTTTCTTT. As protein: CASSRQGGQGGTEAFF.